The T cell receptor (beta chain) described here comes from a study of HIV-infected children after antiretroviral therapy interruption (dated by TCRdb to 2018 to 2020). With regard to the full study: Eight children, all with CD4+ count above 500 and viral load below 50 copies/ml, were included, of whom four were on planned treatment interruption and four were on continuous treatment. In the continuous-treatment arm, samples from corresponding weeks 0, 48 and 150 were analyzed. Most participating children had recorded exposure to EBV and CMV. Alongside measurements of thymic output, the study compared TCR repertoires of children on planned treatment interruption with TCR repertoires of children on continuous antiretroviral treatment. The interruption group had a median age of approximately 9.8 years, compared with about 8 years in the continuous treatment group. In the interruption arm, samples were obtained at week 0, week 12, end of interruption (week 24 or 48), and about 3 years after study end.

Trimming removed 6 bases from V and 4 bases from J, leaving 14 bases between the germline ends. According to the germline V gene, CDR1 reads SQVTM and CDR2 reads ANQGSEA. Taken from cysteine to phenylalanine, the CDR3 has 13 residues. Solely the CDR3 DNA is kept, with 39 bases framed from the first base. What the study reported, not specific to this receptor: The low number of patients is regarded as a limitation, and the data should be interpreted with caution. Minor non-naive CD45RA+ populations, such as EMRA or stem memory cells, might be present among the sorted CD45RA+ naive cells. An increase in the naive CD4+ Gini coefficient was observed by the end of treatment interruption, suggesting clonal expansion, and a return to baseline was observed by 3 years. In naive CD4+ repertoires of PTI patients, reduced CDR3 sharing between time points was observed after interruption began, whereas many sequences were found to be shared between end of interruption and 3 years later.

The sample's treatment or condition label is to be understood as: PENTA 11 planned treatment interruption arm or continuous ART arm. The participants were children from the United Kingdom between 2 and 15 years old who had been on ART with at least three drugs for 24 weeks or longer. Cryopreserved PBMCs containing at least 5 million viable cells were required, and a handful of candidate patients were excluded because of low viable PBMC yield. Using a FACSAria III cell sorter, naive CD4+ CD45RA+ CD45RO- T cells were FACS-sorted out of thawed PBMCs. After sorting, the cells were fixed and RNA was extracted first with the RNeasy FFPE kit and then with the RNeasy Micro kit. Libraries were constructed by 3' RACE. TCR libraries were constructed from RNA with a 3' RACE protocol that used unique molecular identifiers to correct for PCR amplification bias. Amplicon libraries were pooled in groups of up to about 12 and sequenced on an Illumina MiSeq using v2 2x250 paired-end chemistry. The paper's data handling went like this. Reads were processed with Decombinator to assign V and J genes and CDR3, with barcode-based error and PCR bias correction. Repertoires were subsampled to equal depth before Gini coefficient calculation using the R ineq package. GLIPH, Hamming distance and a shared triplet metric were used to assess CDR3 similarity. Using fastp at Q25 and MiXCR, TCRdb reprocessed the public reads and kept productive beta chains. A single entry per CDR3 protein holds the most common genes and DNA from its merged rows. These V and J calls rely on TCRdb rather than the paper's analysis. The sample table shows 40,000 to 50,000 distinct CDR3 sequences, and around 4.5% are seen once. Almost 0.7% of the sample is taken by the ten largest.

As regards this clonotype: It lacks a known antigen. Per-nucleotide qualities are absent, and no much larger clonotype sits a single base away.

The sequence was obtained from a pool of human donors with HIV. The chain is assembled from TRBV29-1 and TRBJ2-3; the D gene cannot be resolved reliably. Sequencing was performed on CD45RA+ CD4+ T cells from PBMCs, pooled from several time points, taken from a donor given antiretroviral therapy, either interrupted or continuous. What this sample's cell subset or site label stands for: naive CD4+ CD45RA+ CD45RO- T cells. At the DNA level, the sequence is TGCAGCGTCCTAGATAAGGCCCCAGATACGCAGTATTTT. This sequence encodes CSVLDKAPDTQYF.